This TCR beta chain is drawn from a study of Graves' ophthalmopathy and Graves' hyperthyroidism. Turning to the study itself: Peripheral blood samples were taken at initial diagnosis, before any treatment. Study-level findings and limits: Using a 13-signature model, the authors split ophthalmopathy from stable hyperthyroidism, with around 85% sensitivity and roughly 80% specificity. Blood contained most expanded thyroid clonotypes exceeding 0.001 frequency.

Only a few counts were recorded for this clonotype. Its cognate antigen is unknown. Among the exclusions were patients with other autoimmune diseases, uncontrolled infections, pregnancy or lactation. From RNA, the CDR3 regions of TCR beta chains were amplified and sequenced. An opening RT-PCR round employed HTBI primers and preceded a second-round multiplex PCR. Each CDR3 protein is one row after TCRdb ran MiXCR on the multiplex PCR reads. This table has hundreds of thousands of distinct CDR3 sequences, just over 40% appearing once. This CDR3 region has 17 residues. Trimming stripped 5 bases from V and 6 bases from J, with 23 bases between. CDR1 and CDR2 (germline): MNHNY, SVGAGI (reference sequence).

Sequenced material: peripheral blood. V gene TRBV6-6 combines with J gene TRBJ1-5; TRBD1 might be the D (6 bases). The TCR sequence derives from an adult man with Graves' ophthalmopathy. CDR3: CASSDPLTGFVVQPQHF. Here the CDR3 DNA reads TGTGCCAGCAGTGACCCCCTTACAGGGTTTGTGGTTCAGCCCCAGCATTTT.